This is a list of T cell receptor beta chains from one sample in a study of T cell changes during pregnancy in multiple sclerosis. Only in-frame clones appear in the TCRdb table, and some are missing; sequencing was by immunoSEQ multiplex PCR. The sample holds tens of thousands of clones, over 85% seen once. The specimen was peripheral blood, collected in the first trimester of pregnancy. These receptors came from a female donor with multiple sclerosis, enrolled in a pregnancy study. CDR3s include the opening cysteine and the closing phenylalanine or tryptophan. The D gene is left open where the match is weak. Rows give clone size only sometimes, using once, few, many, or a class for an expanded clone.

NA TRBJ2-3 NA TRBV5-4 CASSLGLETDTQYF TGTGCCAGCAGCTTGGGACTGGAAACAGATACGCAGTATTTT
NA TRBJ1-3 TRBD1 TRBV29-1 CSVSVPQGDGNTIYF TGCAGCGTGTCCGTCCCCCAGGGGGATGGAAACACCATATATTTT
NA TRBJ1-6 NA TRBV19 CASSIKGGSPLHF TGTGCCAGTAGTATTAAAGGAGGATCACCCCTCCACTTT
NA TRBJ1-1 NA TRBV28 CASPATPPTATSMNTEAFF TGTGCCAGCCCTGCAACCCCCCCGACCGCGACAAGTATGAACACTGAAGCTTTCTTT
NA TRBJ2-7 NA TRBV18 CASSPTQSSGEQYF TGTGCCAGCTCACCGACCCAGAGTTCGGGGGAGCAGTACTTC
NA TRBJ1-4 TRBD1 TRBV2 CASIPTGGGVEKLFF TGTGCCAGCATCCCCACAGGGGGTGGCGTTGAAAAACTGTTTTTT
NA TRBJ2-1 NA TRBV5-4 CASSPGLNYNEQFF TGTGCCAGCAGCCCGGGACTCAACTACAATGAGCAGTTCTTC
few TRBJ1-2 TRBD1 TRBV9 CASSLTGDYGYTF TGTGCCAGCAGCCTTACAGGGGACTATGGCTACACCTTC
NA TRBJ2-1 TRBD2 TRBV11-2 CASSGTRYNEQFF TGTGCCAGCAGTGGGACTAGGTACAATGAGCAGTTCTTC
NA TRBJ2-7 TRBD2 TRBV7-3 CASSPSGGAYEQYF TGTGCCAGCAGCCCTAGCGGGGGGGCCTACGAGCAGTACTTC
NA TRBJ1-1 NA TRBV10-3 CAISERWGRVTEAFF TGTGCCATCAGTGAGAGGTGGGGGCGGGTCACTGAAGCTTTCTTT
NA TRBJ2-6 TRBD1 TRBV7-9 CGVQGASGANVLTF TGTGGGGTTCAGGGGGCCTCTGGGGCCAACGTCCTGACTTTC
NA TRBJ2-1 TRBD2 TRBV9 CASSVISGGINNEQFF TGTGCCAGCAGCGTAATCTCGGGGGGGATTAACAATGAGCAGTTCTTC
NA TRBJ2-3 TRBD2 TRBV14 CASSHGGTSGSITQYF TGTGCCAGCAGCCATGGAGGGACTAGCGGTTCCATAACGCAGTATTTT
NA TRBJ1-5 TRBD1 TRBV28 CASSGGTASLNHSNQPQHF TGTGCCAGCAGTGGGGGGACAGCGAGTTTAAACCATAGCAATCAGCCCCAGCATTTT
NA TRBJ2-7 NA TRBV13 CASSLTGKSYEQYF TGTGCCAGCAGCTTAACAGGGAAGTCCTACGAGCAGTACTTC
few TRBJ2-7 TRBD2 TRBV15 CATRSGGDPYEQYF TGTGCCACCAGGTCGGGAGGGGACCCCTACGAGCAGTACTTC
NA TRBJ2-1 TRBD1 TRBV30 CAWSAGTGGLNEQFF TGTGCCTGGAGTGCCGGGACAGGGGGCTTGAATGAGCAGTTCTTC
NA TRBJ1-6 NA TRBV9 CASSAKVTRTYNSPLHF TGTGCCAGCAGCGCGAAGGTTACTAGGACCTATAATTCACCCCTCCACTTT
NA TRBJ1-1 TRBD1 TRBV19 CASTLGQGNTEAFF TGTGCCAGTACCTTGGGACAGGGGAACACTGAAGCTTTCTTT
NA TRBJ2-6 TRBD1 TRBV2 CASLETGLISGANVLTF TGTGCCAGCCTAGAGACAGGGCTTATCTCTGGGGCCAACGTCCTGACTTTC
NA TRBJ2-1 TRBD2 TRBV5-1 CASSSGLAENNEQFF TGCGCCAGCAGCTCGGGACTAGCGGAGAACAATGAGCAGTTCTTC
NA TRBJ2-2 NA TRBV5-1 CASSLASGRSGELFF TGCGCCAGCAGCTTGGCGTCAGGGAGGTCGGGGGAGCTGTTTTTT
NA TRBJ1-1 NA TRBV20-1 CSAPGRTEAFF TGCAGTGCCCCAGGGAGGACTGAAGCTTTCTTT
NA TRBJ2-1 TRBD2 TRBV13 CASSWTSGSYNEQFF TGTGCCAGCAGCTGGACTAGCGGGAGCTACAATGAGCAGTTCTTC
NA TRBJ2-5 TRBD2 TRBV5-4 CASSPGTSGRIQEAQYF TGTGCCAGCAGCCCCGGGACTAGCGGGAGGATCCAAGAGGCCCAGTACTTC
NA TRBJ1-1 NA TRBV7-6 CASSSTGLGMNTEAFF TGTGCCAGCAGCTCGACAGGACTGGGCATGAACACTGAAGCTTTCTTT
NA TRBJ2-1 TRBD2 TRBV30 CAWRVAGGIGNEQFF TGTGCCTGGAGGGTAGCGGGAGGGATTGGGAATGAGCAGTTCTTC
NA TRBJ2-3 TRBD1 TRBV27 CASSLWTGGADTQYF TGTGCCAGCAGTCTTTGGACAGGGGGCGCAGATACGCAGTATTTT
NA TRBJ1-2 NA TRBV25-1 CASIPAGQNDGYTF TGTGCCAGCATACCCGCCGGACAAAATGATGGCTACACCTTC
few TRBJ1-2 NA TRBV7-2 CASTLGLSWNYGYTF TGTGCCAGCACCCTCGGACTCTCCTGGAACTATGGCTACACCTTC
NA TRBJ1-2 NA TRBV5-1 CASSLEYYAGIYGYTF TGCGCCAGCAGCTTGGAGTATTATGCAGGGATTTATGGCTACACCTTC
NA TRBJ2-7 TRBD1 TRBV2 CASRNRGDEQYF TGTGCCAGCAGGAACAGGGGCGACGAGCAGTACTTC
NA TRBJ2-7 NA TRBV7-6 CASSPFQGTRSYEQYF TGTGCCAGCAGCCCGTTTCAGGGGACCCGCTCCTACGAGCAGTACTTC
NA TRBJ1-1 NA TRBV30 CAWSRGLETEAFF TGTGCCTGGTCCCGGGGTCTAGAGACTGAAGCTTTCTTT
few TRBJ2-1 NA TRBV5-1 CASSFGGSSYNEQFF TGCGCCAGCAGCTTCGGCGGTAGCTCCTACAATGAGCAGTTCTTC
NA TRBJ2-7 NA TRBV6-5 CASTSLNSYEQYF TGTGCCAGCACCTCTCTTAATTCCTACGAGCAGTACTTC
NA TRBJ1-5 TRBD1 TRBV19 CASSLGTGTGSNQPQHF TGTGCCAGTAGTCTCGGAACCGGGACAGGGAGCAATCAGCCCCAGCATTTT
NA TRBJ1-3 TRBD1 TRBV30 CGTTGESQNTIYF TGTGGCACGACAGGGGAATCGCAAAACACCATATATTTT
NA TRBJ1-1 NA TRBV5-6 CASRQGRNTEAFF TGTGCCAGCAGACAGGGAAGGAACACTGAAGCTTTCTTT
NA TRBJ2-7 TRBD1 TRBV7-9 CASSSPGTGAPYEQYF TGTGCCAGCAGCTCCCCCGGGACAGGGGCCCCCTACGAGCAGTACTTC
NA TRBJ1-3 NA TRBV4-3 CASSQDSSGSGNTIYF TGCGCCAGCAGCCAAGATTCGAGCGGGAGCGGAAACACCATATATTTT
NA TRBJ1-2 NA TRBV10-3 CASRQNGAGDYGYTF TGTGCCAGCCGACAGAATGGGGCAGGAGATTATGGCTACACCTTC
NA TRBJ2-1 TRBD1 TRBV5-1 CASSPGQGPYNEQFF TGCGCCAGCAGCCCAGGACAGGGACCCTACAATGAGCAGTTCTTC
NA TRBJ1-1 NA TRBV19 CASSIGMNTEAFF TGTGCCAGTAGTATCGGGATGAACACTGAAGCTTTCTTT
NA TRBJ1-2 TRBD1 TRBV10-3 CAIRDRAIINYGYTF TGTGCCATTAGGGACAGGGCAATTATTAACTATGGCTACACCTTC
NA TRBJ2-1 TRBD2 TRBV7-3 CASSLQASGGSYNEQFF TGTGCCAGCAGCCTACAGGCTAGCGGGGGCTCCTACAATGAGCAGTTCTTC
NA TRBJ2-2 NA TRBV19 CASIRTVNGELFF TGTGCCAGTATTAGGACAGTAAACGGGGAGCTGTTTTTT
NA TRBJ2-7 TRBD1 TRBV19 CASSIARDSTYEQYF TGTGCCAGTAGTATAGCCCGGGACAGTACCTACGAGCAGTACTTC
few TRBJ2-7 TRBD2 TRBV5-1 CASSLQLAGGAYEQYF TGCGCCAGCAGCTTGCAGCTAGCGGGGGGGGCCTACGAGCAGTACTTC
NA TRBJ2-7 NA TRBV7-9 CASSSPGETARYEQYF TGTGCCAGCAGCTCCCCGGGGGAGACAGCTAGATACGAGCAGTACTTC
NA TRBJ1-1 TRBD1 TRBV11-2 CASSRTGPDFAFF TGTGCCAGCAGCCGGACAGGGCCGGATTTCGCTTTCTTT
once TRBJ1-1 NA TRBV30 CAWSVQILGQNTEAFF TGTGCCTGGAGTGTACAAATCCTGGGACAGAACACTGAAGCTTTCTTT